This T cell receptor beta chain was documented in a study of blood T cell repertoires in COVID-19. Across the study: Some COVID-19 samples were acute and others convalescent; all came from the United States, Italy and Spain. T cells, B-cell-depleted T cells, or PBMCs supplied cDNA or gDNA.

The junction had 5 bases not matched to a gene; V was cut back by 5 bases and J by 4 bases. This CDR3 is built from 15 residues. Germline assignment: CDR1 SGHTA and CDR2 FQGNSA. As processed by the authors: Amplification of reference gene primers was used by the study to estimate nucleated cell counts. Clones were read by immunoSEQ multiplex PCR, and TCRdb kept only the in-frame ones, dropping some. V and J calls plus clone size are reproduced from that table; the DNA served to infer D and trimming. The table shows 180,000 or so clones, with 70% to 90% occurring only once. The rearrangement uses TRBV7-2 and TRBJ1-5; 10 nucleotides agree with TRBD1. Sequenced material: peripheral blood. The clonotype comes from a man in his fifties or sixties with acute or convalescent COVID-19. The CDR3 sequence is CASSPGDRGNQPQHF. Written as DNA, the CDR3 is TGTGCCAGCAGCCCAGGGGACAGGGGAAATCAGCCCCAGCATTTT. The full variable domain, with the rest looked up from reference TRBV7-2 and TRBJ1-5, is GAGVSQSPSNKVTEKGKDVELRCDPISGHTALYWYRQSLGQGLEFLIYFQGNSAPDKSGLPSDRFSAERTGGSVSTLTIQRTQQEDSAVYLCASSPGDRGNQPQHFGDGTRLSIL.